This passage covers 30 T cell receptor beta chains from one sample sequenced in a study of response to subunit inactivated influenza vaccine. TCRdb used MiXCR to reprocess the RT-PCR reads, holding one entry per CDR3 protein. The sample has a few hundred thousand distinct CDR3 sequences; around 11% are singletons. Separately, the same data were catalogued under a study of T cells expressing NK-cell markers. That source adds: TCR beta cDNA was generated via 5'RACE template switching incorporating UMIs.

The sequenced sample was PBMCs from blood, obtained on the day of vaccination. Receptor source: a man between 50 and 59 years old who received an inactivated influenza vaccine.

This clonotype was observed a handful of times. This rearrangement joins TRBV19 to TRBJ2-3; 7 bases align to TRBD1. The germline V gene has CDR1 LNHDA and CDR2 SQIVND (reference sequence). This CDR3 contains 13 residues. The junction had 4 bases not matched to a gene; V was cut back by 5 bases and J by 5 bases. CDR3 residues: CASSEAGGDTQYF. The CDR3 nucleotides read TGTGCCAGTAGTGAGGCAGGGGGAGATACGCAGTATTTT.

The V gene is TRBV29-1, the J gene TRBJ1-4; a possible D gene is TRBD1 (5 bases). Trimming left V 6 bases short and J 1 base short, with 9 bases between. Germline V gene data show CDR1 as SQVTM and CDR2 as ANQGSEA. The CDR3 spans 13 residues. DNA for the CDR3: TGCAGCGTAGGGACGGTAACTAATGAAAAACTGTTTTTT. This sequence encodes CSVGTVTNEKLFF.

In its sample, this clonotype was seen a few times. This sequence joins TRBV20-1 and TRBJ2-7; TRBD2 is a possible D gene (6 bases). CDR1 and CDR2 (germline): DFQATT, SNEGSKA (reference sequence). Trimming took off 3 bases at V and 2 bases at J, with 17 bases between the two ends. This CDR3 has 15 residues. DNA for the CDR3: TGCAGTGCTAGGGGCCCTCGCGGGGTAACCTACGAGCAGTACTTC. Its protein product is CSARGPRGVTYEQYF.

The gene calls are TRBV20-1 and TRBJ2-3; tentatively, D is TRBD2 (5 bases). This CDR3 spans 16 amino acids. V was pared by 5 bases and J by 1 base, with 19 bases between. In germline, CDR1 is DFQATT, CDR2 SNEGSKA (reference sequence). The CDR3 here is CSAGRQRGSGTDTQYF. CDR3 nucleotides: TGCAGTGCTGGCCGCCAGCGCGGGTCCGGCACAGATACGCAGTATTTT.

The chain's CDR3 is CASSLADVAEQFF. CDR3 sequence (DNA): TGTGCCAGCAGCTTAGCTGACGTGGCTGAGCAGTTCTTC. The rearrangement joins TRBV7-8 to TRBJ2-1; D uncertain. CDR3 size: 13 residues. Per germline, CDR1 SGHVS and CDR2 FQNEAQ. Trimming removed 0 bases from V and 9 bases from J, with 9 bases in between.

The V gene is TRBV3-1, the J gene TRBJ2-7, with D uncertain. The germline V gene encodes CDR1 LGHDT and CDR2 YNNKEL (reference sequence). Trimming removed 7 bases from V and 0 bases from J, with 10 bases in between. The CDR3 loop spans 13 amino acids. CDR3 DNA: TGTGCCAGCACCTGGACGGGCTCCTACGAGCAGTACTTC. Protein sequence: CASTWTGSYEQYF.

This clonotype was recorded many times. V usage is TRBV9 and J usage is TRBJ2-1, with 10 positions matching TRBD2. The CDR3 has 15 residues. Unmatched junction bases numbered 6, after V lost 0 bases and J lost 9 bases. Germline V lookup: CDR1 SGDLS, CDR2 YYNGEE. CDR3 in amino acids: CASSVASGRQREQFF. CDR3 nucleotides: TGTGCCAGCAGCGTAGCTAGCGGGAGACAGCGTGAGCAGTTCTTC.

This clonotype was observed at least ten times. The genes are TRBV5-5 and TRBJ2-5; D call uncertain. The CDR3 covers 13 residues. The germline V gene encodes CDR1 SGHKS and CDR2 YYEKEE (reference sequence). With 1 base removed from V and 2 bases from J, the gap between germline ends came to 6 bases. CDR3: CASSLMGQETQYF. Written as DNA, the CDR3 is TGTGCCAGCAGCTTGATGGGGCAAGAGACCCAGTACTTC.

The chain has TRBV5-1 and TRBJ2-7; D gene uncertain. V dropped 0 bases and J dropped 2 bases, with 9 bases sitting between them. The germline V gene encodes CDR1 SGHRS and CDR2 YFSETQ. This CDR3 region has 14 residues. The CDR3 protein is CASSLGHDTYEQYF. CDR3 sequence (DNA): TGCGCCAGCAGCTTGGGACACGATACCTACGAGCAGTACTTC.

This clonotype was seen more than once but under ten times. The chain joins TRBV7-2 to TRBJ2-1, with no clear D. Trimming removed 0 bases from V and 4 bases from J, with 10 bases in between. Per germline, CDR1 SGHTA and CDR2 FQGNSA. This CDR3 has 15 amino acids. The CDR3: CASSLAQPQYNEQFF. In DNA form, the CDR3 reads TGTGCCAGCAGCTTAGCGCAGCCCCAATACAATGAGCAGTTCTTC.

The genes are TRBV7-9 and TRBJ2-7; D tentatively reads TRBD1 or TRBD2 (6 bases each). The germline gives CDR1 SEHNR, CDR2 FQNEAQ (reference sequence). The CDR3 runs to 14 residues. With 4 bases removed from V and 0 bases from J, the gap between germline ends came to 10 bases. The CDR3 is CASSWGASSYEQYF. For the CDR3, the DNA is TGTGCCAGCAGCTGGGGGGCGAGCTCCTACGAGCAGTACTTC.

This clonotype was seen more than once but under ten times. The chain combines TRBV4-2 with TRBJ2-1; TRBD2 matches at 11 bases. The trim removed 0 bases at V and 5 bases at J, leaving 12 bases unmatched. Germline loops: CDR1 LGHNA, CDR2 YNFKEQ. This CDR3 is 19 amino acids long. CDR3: CASSQDLTSGKGKHNEQFF. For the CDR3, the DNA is TGTGCCAGCAGCCAAGACTTGACTAGCGGGAAAGGTAAACACAATGAGCAGTTCTTC.

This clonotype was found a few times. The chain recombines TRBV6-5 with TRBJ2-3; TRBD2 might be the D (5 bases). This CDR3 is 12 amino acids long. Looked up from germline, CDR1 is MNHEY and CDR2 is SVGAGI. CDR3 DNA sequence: TGTGTCGTACGGGGTCGCACAGATACGCAGTATTTT. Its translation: CVVRGRTDTQYF.

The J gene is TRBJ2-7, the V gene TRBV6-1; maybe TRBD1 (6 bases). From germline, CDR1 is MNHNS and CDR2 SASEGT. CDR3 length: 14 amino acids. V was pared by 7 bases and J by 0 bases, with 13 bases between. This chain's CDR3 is CASTTGLSSYEQYF. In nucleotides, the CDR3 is TGTGCCAGCACGACAGGCCTAAGCTCCTACGAGCAGTACTTC.

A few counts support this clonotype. CDR3 sequence: CASSPSGQGGDTQYF. CDR3 nucleotides: TGTGCCAGCAGCCCCTCGGGACAGGGAGGAGATACGCAGTATTTT. The chain carries TRBV7-2 and TRBJ2-3; TRBD1 matches 9 bases. The CDR3 runs 15 residues. CDR1 is SGHTA and CDR2 is FQGNSA in the germline V gene. V lost 5 bases and J lost 5; bases outside the gene matches: 8.

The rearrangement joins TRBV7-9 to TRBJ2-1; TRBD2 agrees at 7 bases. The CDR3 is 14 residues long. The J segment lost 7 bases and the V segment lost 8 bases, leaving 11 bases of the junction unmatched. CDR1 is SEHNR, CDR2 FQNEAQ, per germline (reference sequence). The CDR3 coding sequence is TGTGCCAGCCTTAGAACTAGCGTAGAGAATGAGCAGTTCTTC. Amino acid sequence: CASLRTSVENEQFF.

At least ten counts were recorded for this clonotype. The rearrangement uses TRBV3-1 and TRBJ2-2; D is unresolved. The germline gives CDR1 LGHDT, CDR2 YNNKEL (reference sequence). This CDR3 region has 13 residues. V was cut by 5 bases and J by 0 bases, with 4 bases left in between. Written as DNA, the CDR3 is TGTGCCAGCAGCTACGCGAACACCGGGGAGCTGTTTTTT. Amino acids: CASSYANTGELFF.

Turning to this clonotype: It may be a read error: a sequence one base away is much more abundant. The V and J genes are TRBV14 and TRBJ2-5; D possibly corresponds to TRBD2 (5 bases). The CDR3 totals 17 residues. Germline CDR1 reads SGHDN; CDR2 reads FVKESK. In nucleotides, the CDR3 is TGTGACAGCAGCCAAGATCCCCCCAAGAGGGATCAGGAGACCCAGTACTTC. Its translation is CDSSQDPPKRDQETQYF.

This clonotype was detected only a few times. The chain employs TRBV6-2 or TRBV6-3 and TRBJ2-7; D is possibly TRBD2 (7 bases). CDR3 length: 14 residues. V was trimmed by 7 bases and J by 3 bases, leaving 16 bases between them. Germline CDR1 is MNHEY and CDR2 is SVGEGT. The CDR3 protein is CASKRGAGLYEQYF. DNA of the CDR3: TGTGCCAGCAAACGGGGGGCAGGACTCTACGAGCAGTACTTC.

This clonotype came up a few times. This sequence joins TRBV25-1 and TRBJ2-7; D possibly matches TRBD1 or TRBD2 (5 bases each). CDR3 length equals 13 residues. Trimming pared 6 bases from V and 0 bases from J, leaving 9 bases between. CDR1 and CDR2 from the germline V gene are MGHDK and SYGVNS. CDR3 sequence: CASSRGVSYEQYF. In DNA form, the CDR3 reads TGTGCCAGCAGCCGAGGGGTCTCCTACGAGCAGTACTTC.

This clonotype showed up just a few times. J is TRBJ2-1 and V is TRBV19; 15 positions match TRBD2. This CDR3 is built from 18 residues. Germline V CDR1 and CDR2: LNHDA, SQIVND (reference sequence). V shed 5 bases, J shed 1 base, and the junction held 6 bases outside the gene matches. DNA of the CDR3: TGTGCCAGTAGTTCGGGACTAGCGGGGGGCCCTTCCTACAATGAGCAGTTCTTC. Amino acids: CASSSGLAGGPSYNEQFF.

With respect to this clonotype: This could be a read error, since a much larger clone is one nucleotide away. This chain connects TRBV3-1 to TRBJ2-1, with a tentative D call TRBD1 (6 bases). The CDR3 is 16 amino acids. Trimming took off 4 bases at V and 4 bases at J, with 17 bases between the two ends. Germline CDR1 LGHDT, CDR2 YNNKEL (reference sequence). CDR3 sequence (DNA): TGTGCCAGCAGCCCAGGGGAACACCTTGATTACAATGAGCAGTTCTTC. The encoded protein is CASSPGEHLDYNEQFF.

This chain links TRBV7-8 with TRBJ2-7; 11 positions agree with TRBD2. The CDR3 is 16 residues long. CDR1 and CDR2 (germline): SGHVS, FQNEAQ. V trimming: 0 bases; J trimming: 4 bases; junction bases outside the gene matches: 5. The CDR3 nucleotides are TGTGCCAGCAGCTTAGCGAGGCGACTAGCGGGGTACGAGCAGTACTTC. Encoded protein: CASSLARRLAGYEQYF.

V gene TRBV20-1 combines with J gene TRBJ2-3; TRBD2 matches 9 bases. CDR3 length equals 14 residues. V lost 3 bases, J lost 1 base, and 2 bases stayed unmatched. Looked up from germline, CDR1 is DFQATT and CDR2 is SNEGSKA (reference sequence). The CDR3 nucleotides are TGCAGTGCTAGGTCTAGCGGGGGCACAGATACGCAGTATTTT. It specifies CSARSSGGTDTQYF.

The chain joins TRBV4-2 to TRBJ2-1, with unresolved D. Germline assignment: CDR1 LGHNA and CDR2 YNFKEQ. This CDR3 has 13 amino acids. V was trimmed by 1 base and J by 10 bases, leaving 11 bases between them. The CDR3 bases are TGTGCCAGCAGCCAAGGGAAAGCGATAGAGCAGTTCTTC. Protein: CASSQGKAIEQFF.

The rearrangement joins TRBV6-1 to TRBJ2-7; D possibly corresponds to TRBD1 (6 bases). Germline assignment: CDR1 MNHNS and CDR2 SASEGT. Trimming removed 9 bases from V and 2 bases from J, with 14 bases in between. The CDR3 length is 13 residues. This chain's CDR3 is CASRTWDTYEQYF. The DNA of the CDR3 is TGTGCCAGTCGAACTTGGGACACCTACGAGCAGTACTTC.

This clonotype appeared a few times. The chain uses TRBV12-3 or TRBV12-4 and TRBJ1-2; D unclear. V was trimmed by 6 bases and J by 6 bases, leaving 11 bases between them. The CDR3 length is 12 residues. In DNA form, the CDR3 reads TGTGCCAGCAGCCCTACCCCCGATGGCTACACCTTC. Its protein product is CASSPTPDGYTF.

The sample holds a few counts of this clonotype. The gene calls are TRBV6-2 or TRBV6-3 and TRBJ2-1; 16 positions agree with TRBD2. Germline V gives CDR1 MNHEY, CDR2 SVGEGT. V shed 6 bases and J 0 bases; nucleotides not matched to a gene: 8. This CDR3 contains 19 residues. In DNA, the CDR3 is TGTGCCAGCAGATATCCGGGACTAGCGGGGGGGAGCTCCTACAATGAGCAGTTCTTC. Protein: CASRYPGLAGGSSYNEQFF.

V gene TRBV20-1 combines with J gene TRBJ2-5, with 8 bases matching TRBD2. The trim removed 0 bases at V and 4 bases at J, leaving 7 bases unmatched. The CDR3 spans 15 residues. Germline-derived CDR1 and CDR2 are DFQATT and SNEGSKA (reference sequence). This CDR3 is CSARDGAGERETQYF. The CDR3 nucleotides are TGCAGTGCTAGAGATGGAGCGGGGGAAAGAGAGACCCAGTACTTC.

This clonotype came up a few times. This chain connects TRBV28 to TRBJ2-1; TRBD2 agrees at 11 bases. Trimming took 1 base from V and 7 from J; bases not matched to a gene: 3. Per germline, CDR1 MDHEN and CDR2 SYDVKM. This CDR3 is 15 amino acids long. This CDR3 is CASSLLAGGANEQFF. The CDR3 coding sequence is TGTGCCAGCAGTTTATTAGCGGGAGGGGCAAATGAGCAGTTCTTC.